This entry concerns a single T cell receptor (beta chain). This clonotype was seen ten or more times. The target of this receptor is not known. No much larger clonotype is one base removed from it; base qualities were not supplied. Libraries came from PCR. The reads were generated on a NextSeq 500. Bulk TCR libraries were prepared as previously described, using TCR primers listed in Table S5. Total RNA was purified with the Qiagen AllPrep DNA/RNA kit. Before analysis, reads from multiple sequencing runs of the same library were pooled. Per the authors' processing: Reads were retained only if an exact TCR constant sequence was present, and the retained reads were trimmed to 150 nt and grouped according to their 12-nt molecular barcodes. Reads in each barcode group were sub-clustered using a 15% Levenshtein threshold, and a quality-weighted consensus sequence was built for each RNA molecule. Non-functional sequences were removed, as were lower-count sequences one edit away from another. On the basis of fitting two negative binomial distributions, barcode sub-clusters with fewer than 20% of the maximum read count were discarded. The raw public data were reprocessed by TCRdb itself: fastp quality trimming at Q25, MiXCR clonotype calling, in-frame beta chains only. Every distinct CDR3 protein forms one entry, paired with its most common genes and DNA. V and J calls and clone size were set by TCRdb, not the authors. The sample table holds about 630,000 distinct CDR3 sequences, of which roughly 27% were seen once. The ten biggest clones cover 0.78% of the sample.

The CDR3 runs 16 amino acids, cysteine and phenylalanine included. Only the CDR3 region is kept as DNA, spanning 48 bases read in frame from base 1. This entry comes from a study of molecular identifiers for immune sequencing clone quantification (dated by TCRdb to the late 2010s). Study-level background: For a replicate experiment, RNA from roughly 21,000 or 96,000 naive CD8 T cells was divided into five aliquots, and four of the five aliquots were sequenced. This methods study used CD8 T cells to benchmark TCR RNA copy counting and molecular-identifier clustering-based TCR repertoire sequencing (MIDCIRS).

Naive CD8 T cell libraries were made from roughly 21,000 to 960,000 sorted cells using 10%, 30% or 50% of purified RNA. On a BD FACSAria II, naive CD8 T cells were FACS-sorted as CD8+CD4-CCR7+CD45RA+ and collected into RLT Plus buffer. To test detection sensitivity, Jurkat RNA equivalent to about eleven TCR copies was spiked into samples of roughly 18,000-1,100,000 naive CD8 T cells. CD8 T cells were enriched with RosetteSep CD8+ T Cell Enrichment Cocktail and Ficoll-Paque, followed by ACK red cell lysis. Results the study describes overall, beyond this receptor: A single cell's worth of spiked-in Jurkat TCR RNA was reported detectable even among about 1.1 million naive CD8 T cells. When barcode sub-clustering was omitted, TCR diversity was inflated by chimeric consensus sequences, with chimeras reaching as high as 47%. The sizes of highly expanded clones could end up underestimated when identical TCR molecules share a barcode. Modeling indicated approximately 3 TCR RNA copies recovered per cell, compared with roughly 9.7 by digital PCR, which implies a capture efficiency of approximately 29%. Spiked-in Jurkat TCR RNA (10 copies' worth), which is not part of the donor repertoire, was contained in the naive libraries. Clones above 20 RNA copies held over 99% of molecules in CMV-specific effector cells but under 1% in naive cells.

Specimen: naive CD8+ T cells from blood, with Jurkat cell RNA spiked in. What the cell subset or site label conveys for this sample: FACS-sorted CD8+CD4-CCR7+CD45RA+ naive T cells. The V gene is TRBV21-1 and the J gene is TRBJ2-4. TRBV21-1 is shown as a pseudogene. The TCR comes from a human donor in good health. Some libraries in this study had Jurkat cell RNA spiked in. The DNA sequence reads TGTGCCAGCAGTCAGCTGTGGGTTCTAGCCAAAAACATTCAGTACTTC. Translation gives CASSQLWVLAKNIQYF.